This TCR beta chain came from a study of cytomegalovirus exposure and HLA in healthy donors (dated by TCRdb to about 2017). About the study as a whole: According to an earlier analysis of 587 of the donors, about 179 million T cells yielded 90 million to 140 million unique TCR beta sequences and 276 Gb of sequence data. Among the approximately 420 genotyped donors, 75% to 90% belonged to the genetic ancestry cluster associated with self-reported Caucasian donors. Donor age, sex, ethnicity and CMV serostatus were compiled alongside the repertoire data. A later genetic analysis took genome-wide SNP genotypes for about 65% of the 666 donors and used that subset as a discovery cohort. To predict cytomegalovirus infection status, the study brought together high-throughput TCR immunosequencing, statistical association of individual TCRs with disease status, and machine learning. Around 300 gigabases of sequencing data and approximately 84 million unique TCR sequences were included in an early release covering roughly 600 HLA-typed donors. Using immunosequencing, the study profiled T cell repertoires from 500 to 800 subjects and related those repertoires to cytomegalovirus serostatus. The study aimed to test whether cataloging public T cell receptors could reveal signatures of past pathogen exposure. In a later analysis, previously published TCR beta repertoires from roughly 710 donors were re-analyzed and high-resolution HLA genotyping was added so that TCR occurrence patterns could be studied. Along with the roughly 670-subject first cohort, a separate validation cohort of over a hundred different subjects was used. The number of typed donors differed by locus: about 629-640 for A, B, C, DRB1 and DQB1; approximately 530 for DQA1; 606 for DPA1; and 450 to 480 for DPB1. To decide whether each TCR beta V gene segment behaved as functional or pseudogenic, an earlier analysis of some 600 of the donors relied on high-throughput TCR beta sequencing. Class I and class II HLA loci were covered by the typing at four-digit resolution. Among 300 to 500 genotyped donors of the cohort, an average of around 250,000 unique TCR beta nucleotide sequences was sequenced per donor, of which 15% to 20% were non-productive. The later analysis used no new phenotypic data to find candidate immune exposures, relying instead on TCR beta sequences and their occurrence across donors. Every discovery cohort repertoire had been produced on one sequencing platform. Four or five DR-DQ haplotypes were treated as single units for association and clustering because of strong linkage in the cohort.

The cohort was made up of several hundred healthy bone marrow donors. Cohort members were all nominally healthy when sampled, although unrecorded immune exposures were likely present. The donor was CMV seronegative and belonged to the group of 320 or so seronegative cohort members. Every donor gave a peripheral blood sample, and the peripheral blood mononuclear cells from that sample were used for TCR beta sequencing. Genomic DNA was extracted from the blood cell samples with the Qiagen DNeasy Blood Extraction Kit. V loses 6 bases at its end and J loses 6 bases; junction bases beyond the gene matches: 10. The CDR3 numbers 14 residues from cysteine through phenylalanine. CDR3 DNA only is kept here, 42 bases in frame from base 1. The germline V gene (reference sequence) yields MNHEY for CDR1 and SMNVEV for CDR2. To note about this clone: Its antigen remains unidentified. No quality values exist for individual bases; no much larger clone is one base distant.

What the study reported, not specific to this receptor: A later analysis found that HLA-associated TCR beta chains were more clonally expanded and had lower generation probabilities than equally common non-associated chains. Compared with the approximately 670-donor mean, donors in an Asian-associated ancestry cluster had fewer N-insertions in productive TCRs, according to a later genetic analysis. Specific HLA alleles were associated with 15,000 to 20,000 TCR beta sequences at a false discovery rate of 0.05 in a later analysis. A later analysis found that TCR association rates varied across HLA loci, with DRB1 alleles showing the most associated TCRs and HLA-C alleles the fewest. In an earlier analysis of 587 of the donors, most TCR beta V segments appeared in productive rearrangements about 87% or about 30% of the time, broadly matching IMGT annotations. Linkage disequilibrium might explain the correlated functional status among segregating V segments, but an unknown experimental factor could not be excluded. Seventeen rarely observed V segments, including chromosome 9 orphons, were excluded from the earlier analysis of some 590 of the donors because counts were too low. A later genetic analysis associated a missense DCLRE1C variant with V-gene and J-gene trimming of TCR beta chains, and an independent cohort replicated the association. Because HLA typing was missing for some donors at each locus, association tests included only the typed subset. In a later analysis, several top co-occurrence clusters were reported to appear linked to parvovirus B19, influenza, CMV and Epstein-Barr virus. Most TCR sequences were observed very rarely across donors, whereas some public TCRs were present in many individuals. The authors suggested that the approach could potentially be generalized to other disease states and immunological phenotypes. CMV serostatus was the only immune exposure information available for the cohort. Some IMGT-functional V segments, including TRBV6-2 and TRBV6-3, could not be distinguished by the 87-base-pair reads and were therefore excluded. A further reported finding was that TCR beta sequences accurately predicted the HLA-A and HLA-B alleles for most subjects in the first cohort. In this cohort, only TCR beta chains were sequenced, and detectable features were limited by the absence of alpha or paired-chain data. Three of the identified cytomegalovirus-associated TCR beta chains were confirmed in vitro to be specific for cytomegalovirus antigens. A group of highly shared sequence variants was considered likely to be a technical artifact of the sequencing pipeline. Roughly uniform sequencing depth across donors was assumed in presence/absence analyses, although this assumption may not hold. A later analysis found that most CMV-associated TCR beta chains appeared HLA-restricted, with HLA associations seemingly driven largely by CMV exposure. In both the original and validation cohorts, the classifier was reported to diagnose cytomegalovirus status with high specificity and sensitivity. The study gave a list of some 150 TCR beta chains associated with cytomegalovirus. Strong co-occurrence of HLA alleles, especially DR and DQ, made assigning TCR associations to individual alleles difficult.

Receptor amplification or capture employed the immunoSEQ multiplex PCR assay. A mixture of 60 forward primers for TCR Vbeta segments and 13 reverse primers for TCR Jbeta segments was used in the multiplex PCR. A multiplex PCR assay on genomic DNA amplified the CDR3 region of rearranged TCR beta genes. Amplified TCR beta libraries were sequenced as 87-base-pair reads on the Illumina HiSeq System. As for how the authors treated the data: A later analysis tallied roughly 80 million unique TCR beta chains across the 666 repertoires, and roughly 11 million of those chains were shared by two or more donors. Raw reads were error-corrected and collapsed into unique sequences with a nearest-neighbor algorithm that merged closely related sequences to remove PCR and sequencing errors. To assign V, D and J gene segments, CDR3 sequences were aligned to IMGT reference sequences. For a sequence to be retained, at least a six-nucleotide match to both a V gene segment and a J gene segment was required. A rearrangement counted as productive if the CDR3 had no stop codons and remained in frame with V and J, and every other rearrangement counted as non-productive. CDR3 was defined by IMGT convention, running from the second conserved V-encoded cysteine to the conserved J-encoded phenylalanine. The earlier analysis of about 500 of the donors excluded sequences that lacked an unambiguous match to a single V gene segment. An earlier analysis of 587 of the donors called V segments functional above 56.7% productive rearrangements and segregating when the between-donor standard deviation exceeded 5%. A statistical classification framework was developed to diagnose cytomegalovirus status using the catalog of TCR beta chain sequences. In a later analysis, TCR nucleotide sequences were compared against IMGT/GENE-DB human TR gene sequences so that V and J genes could be assigned. Using the TCRdist pipeline, a later analysis assigned CDR3 sequences along with most-parsimonious VDJ recombination scenarios. A later analysis defined each TCR beta chain by its CDR3 amino acid sequence plus V-gene family, and excluded reads lacking a unique V-gene family. To address suspected cross-contamination and a sequencing artifact, a later analysis removed over 500 highly shared, low-generation-probability nucleotide sequences. In a later analysis, a clonal expansion index was calculated for each public chain from normalized within-repertoire ranks of inferred template counts. A later analysis computed generation probabilities with a VDJ recombination model fitted to out-of-frame rearrangements, and checked the results against IGoR. In a later analysis, TCR-TCR, TCR-HLA and TCR-CMV co-occurrence was scored with hypergeometric tests, and a repertoire-size bias correction was applied to TCR pairs. To estimate false discovery rates, a later analysis permuted the HLA or CMV assignments 20 times. A later analysis grouped co-occurring TCRs with DBSCAN, adding TCRdist sequence similarity when clustering within HLA-allele-positive subsets. Repertoires with fewer than 30,000 or more than 120,000 public chains, plus five repertoires with anomalous nucleotide sharing, were excluded from co-occurrence clustering. Drawn from immuneACCESS, this table holds only the in-frame rearrangements with V and J called that TCRdb kept. Clones are partly lost; checked studies trace under half to an unresolved V gene and leave the rest unexplained. V and J calls and clone size come straight from that table; D and trimming were deduced from the DNA. This sample gives roughly 180,000 clones in total; nearly 80% of them show up just once. Of the sample, about 2.6% falls within the top ten clones.

The sample was PBMCs. This TCR came from a female donor in good health and CMV-seronegative. The sequence joins TRBV27 to TRBJ2-7, with 8 junctional bases fitting TRBD2. CDR3 region: CASSAGGGGFEQYF. The DNA reads TGTGCCAGCAGCGCCGGCGGCGGGGGGTTCGAGCAGTACTTC.